In its sample, the clone carrying this T cell receptor beta chain was seen once. The antigen is undetermined. Genomic DNA, the template, was used for profiling of the TCR beta VDJ and CDR3. TCRdb called the reads again in MiXCR, with one record for every CDR3 protein. The sample yields over 100,000 distinct CDR3 sequences, about 40% seen once. J was trimmed by 6 bases and V by 3 bases; bases with no gene match: 1. This CDR3 contains 12 residues. The germline V gene encodes CDR1 KGHDR and CDR2 SFDVKD. These data are taken from a study of CD8+CD57+ T cells in acquired aplastic anemia. Study-level information: The sorted CD4+ and CD8+ cells yielded an average approximately 3 ug of DNA.

Findings of the study overall: Patients and controls had CD8+ Simpson's diversity values that were not significantly distinct.

This clonotype originated in a human donor in good health, serving as a control. V and J are TRBV24-1 and TRBJ2-7, with TRBD2 matching over 7 bases. The sequenced material came from sorted CD4+, CD8+, or CD8+CD57+ T cells (not recorded which) from PBMCs. The CDR3 coding sequence is TGTGCCACCAGTGATGGGGGGGGCGAGCAGTACTTC. Translating it yields CATSDGGGEQYF.